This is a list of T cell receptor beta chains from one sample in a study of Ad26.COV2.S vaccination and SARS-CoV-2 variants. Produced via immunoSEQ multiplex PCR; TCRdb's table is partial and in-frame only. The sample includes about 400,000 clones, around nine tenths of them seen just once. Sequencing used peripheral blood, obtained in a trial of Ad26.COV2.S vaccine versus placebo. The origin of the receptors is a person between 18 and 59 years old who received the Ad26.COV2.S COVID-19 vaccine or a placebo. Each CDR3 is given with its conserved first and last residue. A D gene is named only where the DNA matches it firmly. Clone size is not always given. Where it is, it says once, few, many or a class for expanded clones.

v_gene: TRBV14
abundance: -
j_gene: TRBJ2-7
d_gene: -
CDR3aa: CASSQEGFFSYEQYF
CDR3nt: TGTGCCAGCAGCCAAGAGGGATTTTTCTCCTACGAGCAGTACTTC

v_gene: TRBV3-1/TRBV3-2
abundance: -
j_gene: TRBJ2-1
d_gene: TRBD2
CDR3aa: CASSQASTSGHNEQFF
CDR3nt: TGTGCCAGCAGCCAAGCTTCAACTAGCGGGCACAATGAGCAGTTCTTC

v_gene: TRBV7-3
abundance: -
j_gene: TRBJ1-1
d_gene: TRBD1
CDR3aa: CASSLIGQGEAFF
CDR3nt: TGTGCCAGCAGCTTAATAGGACAGGGTGAAGCTTTCTTT

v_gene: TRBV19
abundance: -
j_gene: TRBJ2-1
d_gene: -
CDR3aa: CASSIGGTFSSYNEQFF
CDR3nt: TGTGCCAGTAGTATAGGGGGGACTTTCAGCTCCTACAATGAGCAGTTCTTC

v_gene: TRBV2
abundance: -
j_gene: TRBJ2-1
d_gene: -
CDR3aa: CASSGLRTYNEQFF
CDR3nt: TGTGCCAGCAGCGGACTGAGAACCTACAATGAGCAGTTCTTC

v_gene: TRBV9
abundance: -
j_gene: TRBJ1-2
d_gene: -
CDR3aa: CASSVELGNGYTF
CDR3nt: TGTGCCAGCAGCGTAGAGCTAGGGAACGGCTACACCTTC

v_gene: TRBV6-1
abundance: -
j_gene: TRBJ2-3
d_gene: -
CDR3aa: CASSDLNTDTQYF
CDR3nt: TGTGCCAGCAGTGACCTTAACACAGATACGCAGTATTTT

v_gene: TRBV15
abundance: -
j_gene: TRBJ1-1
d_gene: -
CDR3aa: CATSRDGGAFF
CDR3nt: TGTGCCACCAGCAGAGATGGAGGAGCTTTCTTT

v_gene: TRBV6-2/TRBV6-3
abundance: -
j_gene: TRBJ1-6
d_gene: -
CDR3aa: CASSYSLRVDNSPLHF
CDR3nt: TGTGCCAGCAGTTACTCGTTACGGGTCGACAATTCACCCCTCCACTTT

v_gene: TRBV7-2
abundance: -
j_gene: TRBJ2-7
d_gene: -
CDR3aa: CASSPKSGASYEQYF
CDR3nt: TGTGCCAGCAGCCCGAAGTCCGGGGCCTCTTACGAGCAGTACTTC

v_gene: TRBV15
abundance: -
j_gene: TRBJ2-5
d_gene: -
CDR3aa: CATSRTDQETQYF
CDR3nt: TGTGCCACCAGCAGGACAGATCAAGAGACCCAGTACTTC

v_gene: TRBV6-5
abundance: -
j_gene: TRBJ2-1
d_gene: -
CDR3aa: CASRGINEQFF
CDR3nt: TGTGCCAGCCGGGGGATCAATGAGCAGTTCTTC

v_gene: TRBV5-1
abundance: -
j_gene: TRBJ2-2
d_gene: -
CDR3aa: CASTPQAFRTANTGELFF
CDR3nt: TGCGCCAGCACCCCGCAGGCCTTTAGAACAGCGAACACCGGGGAGCTGTTTTTT

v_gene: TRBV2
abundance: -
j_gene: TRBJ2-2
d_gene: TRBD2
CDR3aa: CASTASGDTGELFF
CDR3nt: TGTGCCAGCACGGCTAGCGGGGATACCGGGGAGCTGTTTTTT

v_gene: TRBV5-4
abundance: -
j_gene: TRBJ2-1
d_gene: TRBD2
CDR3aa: CASSVLAGVRLHNEQFF
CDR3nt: TGTGCCAGCAGCGTACTAGCGGGAGTTAGGCTACACAATGAGCAGTTCTTC

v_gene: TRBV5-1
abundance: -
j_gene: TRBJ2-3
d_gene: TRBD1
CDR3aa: CASSLEGQDTDTQYF
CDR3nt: TGCGCCAGCAGCTTGGAAGGACAGGACACAGATACGCAGTATTTT

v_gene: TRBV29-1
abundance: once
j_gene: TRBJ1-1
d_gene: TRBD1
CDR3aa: CSAATGGTSNTEAFF
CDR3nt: TGCAGCGCCGCCACAGGGGGAACTTCTAACACTGAAGCTTTCTTT

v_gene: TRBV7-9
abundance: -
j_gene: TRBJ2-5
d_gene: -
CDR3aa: CASSFAQGETQYF
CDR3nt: TGTGCCAGCAGCTTTGCCCAGGGGGAGACCCAGTACTTC

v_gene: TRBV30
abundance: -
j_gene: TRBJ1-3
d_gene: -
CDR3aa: CAWRDLSSGNTIYF
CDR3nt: TGTGCCTGGAGGGACCTGAGCTCTGGAAACACCATATATTTT

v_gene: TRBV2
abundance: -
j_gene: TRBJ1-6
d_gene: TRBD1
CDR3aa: CASSETGGGSPLHF
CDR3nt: TGTGCCAGCAGTGAAACAGGGGGAGGATCACCCCTCCACTTT

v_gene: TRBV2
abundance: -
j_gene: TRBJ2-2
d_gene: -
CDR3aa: CASSDLGELFF
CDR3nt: TGTGCCAGCAGTGATCTCGGGGAGCTGTTTTTT

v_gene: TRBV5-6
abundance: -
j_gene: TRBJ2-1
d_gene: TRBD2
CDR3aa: CASSQGTSVVNEQFF
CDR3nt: TGTGCCAGCAGCCAGGGGACTAGCGTTGTGAATGAGCAGTTCTTC

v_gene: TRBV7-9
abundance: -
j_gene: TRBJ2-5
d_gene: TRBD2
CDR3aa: CASTPTSGRETQYF
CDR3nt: TGTGCCAGCACCCCGACTAGCGGGAGGGAGACCCAGTACTTC

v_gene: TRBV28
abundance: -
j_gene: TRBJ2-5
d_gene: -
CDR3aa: CASSVRDNQETQYF
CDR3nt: TGTGCCAGCAGCGTCAGGGACAACCAAGAGACCCAGTACTTC

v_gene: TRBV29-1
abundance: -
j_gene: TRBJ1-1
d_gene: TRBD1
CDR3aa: CSAIRDREDTEAFF
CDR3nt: TGCAGCGCTATTCGGGACAGGGAGGACACTGAAGCTTTCTTT

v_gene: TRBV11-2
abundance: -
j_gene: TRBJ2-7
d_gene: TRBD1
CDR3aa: CASSLGQGGSYEQYF
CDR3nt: TGTGCCAGCAGCTTGGGACAGGGGGGCTCCTACGAGCAGTACTTC

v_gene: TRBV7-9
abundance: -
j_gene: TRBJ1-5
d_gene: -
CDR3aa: CASSSGANQPQHF
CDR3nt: TGTGCCAGCAGCTCCGGGGCCAATCAGCCCCAGCATTTT

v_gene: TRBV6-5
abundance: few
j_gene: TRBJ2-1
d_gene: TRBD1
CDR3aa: CASSRTGISYNEQFF
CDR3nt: TGTGCCAGCAGCCGGACAGGCATCTCCTACAATGAGCAGTTCTTC

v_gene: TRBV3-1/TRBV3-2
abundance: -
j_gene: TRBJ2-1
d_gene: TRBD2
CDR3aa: CASTHSGRIGEQFF
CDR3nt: TGTGCCAGCACGCATAGCGGGAGGATTGGGGAGCAGTTCTTC

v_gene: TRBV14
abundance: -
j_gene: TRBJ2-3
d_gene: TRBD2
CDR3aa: CASSPTSGHTDTQYF
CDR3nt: TGTGCCAGCAGCCCGACTAGCGGGCACACAGATACGCAGTATTTT

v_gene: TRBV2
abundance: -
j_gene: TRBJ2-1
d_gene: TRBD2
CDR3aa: CASSDGGGAYNEQFF
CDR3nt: TGTGCCAGCAGTGACGGGGGGGGCGCATACAATGAGCAGTTCTTC

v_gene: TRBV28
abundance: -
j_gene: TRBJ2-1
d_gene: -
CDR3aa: CASYQDNEQFF
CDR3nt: TGTGCCAGCTATCAGGACAATGAGCAGTTCTTC

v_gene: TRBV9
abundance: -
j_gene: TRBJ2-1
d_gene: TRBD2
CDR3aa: CASSPSSGRDYNEQFF
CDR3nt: TGTGCCAGCAGCCCATCTAGCGGGAGGGATTACAATGAGCAGTTCTTC

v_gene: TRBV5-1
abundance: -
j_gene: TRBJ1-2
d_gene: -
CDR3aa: CASSRDENYGYTF
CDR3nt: TGCGCCAGCAGCAGGGACGAGAACTATGGCTACACCTTC

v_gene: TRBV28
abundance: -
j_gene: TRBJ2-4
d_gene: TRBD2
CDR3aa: CASSSPTSGRDIQYF
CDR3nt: TGTGCCAGCAGTTCGCCAACTAGCGGGAGAGACATTCAGTACTTC

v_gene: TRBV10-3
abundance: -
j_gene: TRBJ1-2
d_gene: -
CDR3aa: CAITKERINYGYTF
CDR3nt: TGTGCAATCACGAAGGAGCGGATTAACTATGGCTACACCTTC

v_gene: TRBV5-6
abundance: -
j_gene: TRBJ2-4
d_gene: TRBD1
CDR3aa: CASSLGQGKNIQYF
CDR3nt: TGTGCCAGCAGCTTGGGACAGGGCAAAAACATTCAGTACTTC

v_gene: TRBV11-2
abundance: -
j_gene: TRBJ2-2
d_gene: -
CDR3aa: CASSPAARTGELFF
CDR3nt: TGTGCCAGCAGCCCAGCCGCGCGCACCGGGGAGCTGTTTTTT

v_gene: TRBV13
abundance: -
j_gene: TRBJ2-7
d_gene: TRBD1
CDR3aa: CASSSSGPGQGTYEQYF
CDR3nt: TGTGCCAGCAGCTCTAGCGGACCGGGACAGGGTACCTACGAGCAGTACTTC

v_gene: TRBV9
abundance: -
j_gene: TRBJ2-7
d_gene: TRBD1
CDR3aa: CASSAGTGSSYEQYF
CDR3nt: TGTGCCAGCAGCGCCGGGACAGGGAGCTCCTACGAGCAGTACTTC

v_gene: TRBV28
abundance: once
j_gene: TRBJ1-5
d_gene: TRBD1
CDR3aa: CASSLVGTGRNQPQHF
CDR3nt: TGTGCCAGCAGCTTAGTGGGGACAGGGCGCAATCAGCCCCAGCATTTT

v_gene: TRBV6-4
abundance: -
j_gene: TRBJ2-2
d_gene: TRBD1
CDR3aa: CASSDRANTGELFF
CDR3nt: TGTGCCAGCAGCGACAGGGCGAACACCGGGGAGCTGTTTTTT

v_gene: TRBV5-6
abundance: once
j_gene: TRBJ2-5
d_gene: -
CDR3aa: CASSFGLTGRETQYF
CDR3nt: TGTGCCAGCAGCTTCGGCCTTACTGGCCGGGAGACCCAGTACTTC

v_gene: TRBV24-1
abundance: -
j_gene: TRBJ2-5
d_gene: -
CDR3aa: CATSDPIQETQYF
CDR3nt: TGTGCCACCAGTGATCCCATCCAGGAGACCCAGTACTTC

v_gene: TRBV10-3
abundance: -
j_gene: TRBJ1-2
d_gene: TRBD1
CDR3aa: CAISGAGGGYGYTF
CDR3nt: TGTGCCATCAGTGGAGCAGGGGGGGGCTATGGCTACACCTTC

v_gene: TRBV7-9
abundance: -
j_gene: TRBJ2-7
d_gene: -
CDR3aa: CASSLGGDYEQYF
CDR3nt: TGTGCCAGCAGCTTAGGAGGTGACTACGAGCAGTACTTC

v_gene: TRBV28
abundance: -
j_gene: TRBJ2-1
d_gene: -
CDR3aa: CASSALGAQDLRVQFF
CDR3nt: TGTGCCAGCAGTGCCCTCGGGGCCCAGGACCTGCGAGTTCAGTTCTTC

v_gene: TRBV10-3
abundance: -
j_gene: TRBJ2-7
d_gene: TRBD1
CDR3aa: CAISVTGGNGEQYF
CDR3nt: TGTGCCATCAGTGTCACAGGGGGCAACGGCGAGCAGTACTTC

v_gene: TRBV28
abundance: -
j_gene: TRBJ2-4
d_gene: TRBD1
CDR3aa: CASSLGGQGGNIQYF
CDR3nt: TGTGCCAGCAGTTTAGGTGGACAGGGGGGAAACATTCAGTACTTC

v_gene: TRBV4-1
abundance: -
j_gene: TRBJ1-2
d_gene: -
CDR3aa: CASSLNSGGRASYGYTF
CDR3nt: TGCGCCAGCAGCCTCAATTCCGGAGGGAGGGCTTCCTATGGCTACACCTTC

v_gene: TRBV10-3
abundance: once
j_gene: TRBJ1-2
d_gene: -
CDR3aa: CAISAALQDLGGYTF
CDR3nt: TGTGCCATCAGTGCAGCCCTACAGGATCTTGGTGGCTACACCTTC

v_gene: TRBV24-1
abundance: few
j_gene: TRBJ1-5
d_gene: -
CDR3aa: CATSDCDSSNQPQHF
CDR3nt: TGTGCCACCAGTGATTGCGACAGTAGCAATCAGCCCCAGCATTTT

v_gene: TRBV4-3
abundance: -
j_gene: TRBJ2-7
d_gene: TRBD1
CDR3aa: CASSVGQGAYEQYF
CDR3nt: TGCGCCAGCAGTGTGGGGCAGGGGGCTTACGAGCAGTACTTC

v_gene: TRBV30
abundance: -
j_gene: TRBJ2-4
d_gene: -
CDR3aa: CAWSVQGGNIQYF
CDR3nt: TGTGCCTGGAGTGTACAGGGCGGTAACATTCAGTACTTC

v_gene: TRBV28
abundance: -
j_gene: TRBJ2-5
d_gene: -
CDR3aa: CASSLPGFQETQYF
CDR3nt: TGTGCCAGCAGTTTACCAGGGTTCCAAGAGACCCAGTACTTC

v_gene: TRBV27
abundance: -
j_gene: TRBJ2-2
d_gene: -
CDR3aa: CASSPLPGRNTGELFF
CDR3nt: TGTGCCAGCAGTCCCCTGCCAGGGAGGAACACCGGGGAGCTGTTTTTT

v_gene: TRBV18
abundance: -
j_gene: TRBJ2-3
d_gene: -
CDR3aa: CASSPPGRTDTQYF
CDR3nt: TGTGCCAGCTCACCACCGGGGCGAACAGATACGCAGTATTTT

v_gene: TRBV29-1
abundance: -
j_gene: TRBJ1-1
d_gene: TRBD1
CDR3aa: CSVEVQGALTEAFF
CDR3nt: TGCAGCGTTGAAGTCCAGGGGGCGCTTACTGAAGCTTTCTTT

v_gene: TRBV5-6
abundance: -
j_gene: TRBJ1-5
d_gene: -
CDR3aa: CASSLAGGDQPQHF
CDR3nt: TGTGCCAGCAGCTTGGCCGGAGGAGATCAGCCCCAGCATTTT